This TCR beta chain stems from a study of beta chain features in type 1 diabetes (dated by TCRdb to the late 2010s). Turning to the overall study: Patients and healthy donors did not differ in mean age, gender distribution, total cell number or subset yield. A total of 107,917,701 sorted cells were examined across all samples, and the number of cells per subset was strongly correlated with RNA yield. In the study, TCRB repertoires of sorted circulating CD4+ T cell subsets from recently diagnosed type 1 diabetes patients were compared with those of matched healthy donors. Naive and central memory subsets were obtained from all 28 donors, but regulatory and stem cell-like memory subsets were isolated from only 8 patients and 8 healthy donors. What the study reported, not specific to this receptor: Shorter templates might have been favored by PCR, but patient and control samples were amplified and corrected together, so both groups would have been affected equally by any skew. Type 1 diabetes patients showed a moderate but significant shortening of TCRB CDR3 length in all four CD4+ subsets. Naive, central memory and regulatory TCRB repertoires appeared more similar among patients than among healthy donors. HLA sub-analyses involved small numbers of individuals, so any influence of HLA type on TCRB rearrangement remained unresolved. Because cDNA was sequenced instead of genomic DNA, activated cells with high expression could be over-represented, although the groups did not differ in activation or CD3 levels. At VDJ recombination sites, patients with type 1 diabetes made fewer insertions and deleted more nucleotides, a pattern implying thymic rearrangement abnormalities.

From each donor, a single peripheral blood sample of around 120 mL on average was drawn into heparinised tubes. A BD FACSAria II and a panel including CD45RO, CCR7, CD25, CD127, CD95 and CD27 were used to sort naive, central memory, regulatory and stem cell-like memory CD4+ T cells. All sorted populations exceeded 95% purity. PBMCs were isolated right away by Lymphoprep density gradient centrifugation and were stained directly, without culture. So that batch effects would be minimized, each experiment stained and sorted samples in pairs, pairing one healthy donor with one patient. All of the isolated RNA was reverse transcribed with the High Capacity cDNA Reverse Transcription Kit, so expressed TCRB transcripts were sequenced. Naive, central memory and regulatory T cell samples underwent deep immunoSEQ sequencing, averaging around 3.9 million total reads per sample. After sorted cells were lysed in RLT buffer, RNA was extracted with DNase-treated RNeasy Micro or Mini kits, with the choice depending on cell number. Each cell subset was processed on its own to prevent cross-contamination, while patient and healthy donor samples were processed together. The immunoSEQ multiplex PCR was used to amplify TCRB sequences from cDNA, generating 87-bp fragments that spanned the CDR3 region. The amplicons were sequenced using the Illumina HiSeq platform. The authors processed their data as follows. PCR bias was corrected computationally using synthetic template baselines, and reads within Hamming distance 2 were collapsed, with unmergeable singletons discarded. By aligning reads against IMGT, V, D and J genes, CDR3 length, and insertions or deletions at six rearrangement sites were assigned. Clonotype counts were normalized to sorted cell number within each subset before computing true diversity and Gini coefficients with the tcR R package. The overlap coefficient, calculated on TCRB nucleotide sequences, was used to quantify repertoire sharing. As a proxy for the pre-selection repertoire, out-of-frame TCRB sequences from naive cells were analyzed. Here the immuneACCESS table is served through TCRdb, limited to in-frame sequences with V and J called. Missing clones are a known gap in these copies; in checked studies unresolved V genes cover under half, and the rest lacks a known reason. V and J calls and clone size are as listed in that table; D and trimming were resolved from the DNA. This sample holds over 600,000 clones; 9.5% to 15% were observed only once. The top ten clones comprise 0.095% to 0.15% of the sample.

A note on this clone: No cognate antigen has been identified for it. No clone much larger than this one lies a single base away; base qualities are absent.

The CDR3 measures 11 amino acids from cysteine to phenylalanine. Just CDR3 DNA is preserved here, 33 bases in frame from base 1. The germline V gene (reference sequence) gives CDR1 as DFQATT and CDR2 as SNEGSKA. Sequences were obtained from naive CD4+ T cells from blood. This specimen's cell subset or site label, per the study, means: true naive CD4+ T cells. The sequence derives from a man aged 25 to 40 with type 1 diabetes. The chain couples TRBV20-1 to TRBJ2-5; perhaps TRBD1 is the D gene, with 6 bases matching. Matching the DNA end better, TRBJ2-7 makes the J call doubtful. The nucleotide sequence is TGCAGTGCTACAGGGGCCTACGAGCAGTACTTC. Its product reads: CSATGAYEQYF.